This entry describes one TCR beta chain. Its matching antigen is unknown. The sample belongs to a study of vaccination effects on CD4 cells after COVID-19. The CDR3 contains 15 residues. Germline lookup yields CDR1 MGHDK and CDR2 SYGVNS. The V gene lost 4 bases and the J gene lost 6 bases, with 19 bases spanning the gap. Profiling relied on immunoSEQ multiplex PCR, and the TCRdb table lists in-frame clones only, not all of them. The table records 27,000 or so clones, about 70% of them present only once. Antigen-specific CD4+ T cells were expanded with viral peptide pools in the ViraFEST assay before sequencing. The culture ran for 10 days before CD4+ T cells were isolated. Having tested negative for nucleocapsid antibodies, the vaccine recipients showed no prior SARS-CoV-2 infection. The culture medium for 1.5 million to 2 million PBMC per well included 9.5 to 10 IU/ml IL-2 and 8.5 to 10 ug/ml peptides. On day 3 and again on day 7, half the medium was replaced with IL-2 medium.

The V call is TRBV25-1, the J call TRBJ2-7, with no clear D. The sequence was obtained from a human donor who received a COVID-19 vaccine. Source: CD4+ T cells from PBMCs cultured with HCoV-NL63 spike peptides, taken before COVID-19 vaccination. CDR3 nucleotide sequence: TGTGCCAGCAGTGTTGGCGGCGCGACCAGGAGCGAGCAGTACTTC. It yields the protein CASSVGGATRSEQYF.